This T cell receptor beta chain was recovered during a study of blood T cell repertoires in COVID-19. Study summary: Acute-phase and convalescent COVID-19 samples originated in the United States, Italy and Spain. From T cells, B-cell-depleted T cells, or PBMCs came the material, which was cDNA or gDNA.

Original handling: Estimated nucleated cell counts came from reference gene primer amplification. Using immunoSEQ multiplex PCR, the repertoire was profiled, and TCRdb retains in-frame clones only, with some absent. The V and J calls and clone size were taken over from that table, and D and trimming were inferred from the DNA. The profile covers about 200,000 clones, with more than 65% appearing a single time and roughly an eighth taken by the ten largest. The junction had 9 bases not matched to a gene; V was cut back by 5 bases and J by 4 bases. Germline CDR1 SGHVS, CDR2 FQNEAQ. The CDR3 runs 17 residues.

This clonotype was sampled from a human donor in a cohort sampled during active COVID-19. This rearrangement joins TRBV7-8 to TRBJ2-5; 14 positions match TRBD2. The sample was peripheral blood. The CDR3 DNA sequence: TGTGCCAGCAGCCGGGGACTAGCGGGAGTTTTGGGAGAGACCCAGTACTTC. This codes for CASSRGLAGVLGETQYF.